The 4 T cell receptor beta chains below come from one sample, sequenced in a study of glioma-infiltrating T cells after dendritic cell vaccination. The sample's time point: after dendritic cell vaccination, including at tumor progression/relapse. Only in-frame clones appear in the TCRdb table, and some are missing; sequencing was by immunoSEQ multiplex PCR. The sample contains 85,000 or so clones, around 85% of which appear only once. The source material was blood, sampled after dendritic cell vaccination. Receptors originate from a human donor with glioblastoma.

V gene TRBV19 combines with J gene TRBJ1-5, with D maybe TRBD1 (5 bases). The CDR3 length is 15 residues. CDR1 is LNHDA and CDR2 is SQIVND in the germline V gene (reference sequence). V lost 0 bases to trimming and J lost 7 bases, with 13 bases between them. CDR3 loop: CASSIEFPGGQPQHF. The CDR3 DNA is TGTGCCAGTAGTATAGAGTTCCCCGGGGGGCAGCCCCAGCATTTT. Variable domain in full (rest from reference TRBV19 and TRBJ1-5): DGGITQSPKYLFRKEGQNVTLSCEQNLNHDAMYWYRQDPGQGLRLIYYSQIVNDFQKGDIAEGYSVSREKKESFPLTVTSAQKNPTAFYLCASSIEFPGGQPQHFGDGTRLSIL.

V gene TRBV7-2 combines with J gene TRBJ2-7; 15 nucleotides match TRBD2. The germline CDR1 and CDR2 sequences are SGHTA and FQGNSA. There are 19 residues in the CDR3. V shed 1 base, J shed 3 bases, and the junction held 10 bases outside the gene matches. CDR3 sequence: CASSLEGLAGGLSFYEQYF. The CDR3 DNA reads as TGTGCCAGCAGCTTAGAAGGACTAGCGGGGGGGCTTAGTTTCTACGAGCAGTACTTC.

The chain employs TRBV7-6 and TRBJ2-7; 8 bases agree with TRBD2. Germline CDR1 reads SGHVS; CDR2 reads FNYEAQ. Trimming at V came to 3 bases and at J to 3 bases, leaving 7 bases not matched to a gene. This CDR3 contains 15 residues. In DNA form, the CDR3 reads TGTGCCAGCAGCTTGGCAGCGGGGGTCCTCTACGAGCAGTACTTC. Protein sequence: CASSLAAGVLYEQYF. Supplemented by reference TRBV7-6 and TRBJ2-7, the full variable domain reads GAGVSQSPRYKVTKRGQDVALRCDPISGHVSLYWYRQALGQGPEFLTYFNYEAQQDKSGLPNDRFSAERPEGSISTLTIQRTEQRDSAMYRCASSLAAGVLYEQYFGPGTRLTVT.

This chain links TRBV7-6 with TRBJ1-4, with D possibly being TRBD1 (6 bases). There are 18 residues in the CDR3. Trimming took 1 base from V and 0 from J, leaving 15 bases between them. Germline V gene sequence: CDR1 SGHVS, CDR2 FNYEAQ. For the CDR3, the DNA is TGTGCCAGCAGCTTAGATAGCAGGGGCACCACAACTAATGAAAAACTGTTTTTT. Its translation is CASSLDSRGTTTNEKLFF.